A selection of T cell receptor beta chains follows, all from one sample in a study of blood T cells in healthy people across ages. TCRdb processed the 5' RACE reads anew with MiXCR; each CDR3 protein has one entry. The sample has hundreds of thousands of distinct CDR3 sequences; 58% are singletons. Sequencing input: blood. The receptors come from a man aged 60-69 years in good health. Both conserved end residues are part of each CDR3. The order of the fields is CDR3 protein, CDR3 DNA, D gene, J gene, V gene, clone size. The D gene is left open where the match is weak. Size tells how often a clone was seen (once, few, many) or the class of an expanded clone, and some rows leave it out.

CDR3: CSAGTGFNTEAFF; DNA: TGCAGTGCTGGGACCGGATTTAACACTGAAGCTTTCTTT; D: .; J: TRBJ1-1; V: TRBV20-1; size: .
CDR3: CSEPGRSWTGEKLFF; DNA: TGCAGCGAGCCGGGACGGAGTTGGACTGGGGAAAAACTGTTTTTT; D: .; J: TRBJ1-4; V: TRBV29-1; size: .
CDR3: CSVEDTVLLTDTQYF; DNA: TGCAGCGTTGAAGATACAGTTTTATTAACAGATACGCAGTATTTT; D: .; J: TRBJ2-3; V: TRBV29-1; size: .
CDR3: CASSSGQGPRETQYF; DNA: TGCGCCAGCAGCTCGGGACAGGGCCCCCGAGAGACCCAGTACTTC; D: TRBD1; J: TRBJ2-5; V: TRBV5-1; size: .
CDR3: CSVRGHQHTEAFF; DNA: TGCAGCGTTCGGGGACACCAACACACTGAAGCTTTCTTT; D: .; J: TRBJ1-1; V: TRBV29-1; size: .
CDR3: CASSYWTGGSGELFF; DNA: TGTGCCAGCAGTTACTGGACGGGAGGTTCCGGGGAGCTGTTTTTT; D: TRBD2; J: TRBJ2-2; V: TRBV6-5; size: few
CDR3: CASSLGPSGETQYF; DNA: TGTGCCAGCAGCTTAGGACCCTCCGGGGAGACCCAGTACTTC; D: .; J: TRBJ2-5; V: TRBV11-1; size: .
CDR3: CASSSIYDNEQFF; DNA: TGTGCCAGCAGCTCCATTTATGACAATGAGCAGTTCTTC; D: .; J: TRBJ2-1; V: TRBV7-9; size: once
CDR3: CASSRGTGQGVYEQYF; DNA: TGTGCCAGCAGTCGGGGAACGGGACAGGGGGTCTACGAGCAGTACTTC; D: TRBD1; J: TRBJ2-7; V: TRBV27; size: few
CDR3: CSAPTRGPDRWYNEQFF; DNA: TGCAGTGCTCCAACACGGGGGCCCGACAGGTGGTACAATGAGCAGTTCTTC; D: .; J: TRBJ2-1; V: TRBV20-1; size: few
CDR3: CASSSSGGLRDTQYF; DNA: TGTGCCAGCAGTAGTAGCGGGGGCCTTCGGGATACGCAGTATTTT; D: TRBD2; J: TRBJ2-3; V: TRBV12-3/TRBV12-4; size: .
CDR3: CASSVVGGGYTF; DNA: TGTGCCAGCAGCGTCGTAGGTGGAGGCTACACCTTC; D: .; J: TRBJ1-2; V: TRBV9; size: .
CDR3: CASSPGLSSYNEQYF; DNA: TGCGCCAGCAGCCCCGGCCTAAGCTCCTACAATGAGCAGTACTTC; D: .; J: TRBJ2-7; V: TRBV5-1; size: once
CDR3: CASSHLGGTSYEQYF; DNA: TGTGCCAGCAGCCATTTAGGGGGGACCTCCTACGAGCAGTACTTC; D: .; J: TRBJ2-7; V: TRBV7-8; size: .
CDR3: CSAPRRGQETQYF; DNA: TGCAGTGCCCCCCGACGGGGGCAAGAGACCCAGTACTTC; D: .; J: TRBJ2-5; V: TRBV20-1; size: few
CDR3: CASSFWNTQYF; DNA: TGTGCCAGCAGTTTTTGGAATACGCAGTATTTT; D: .; J: TRBJ2-3; V: TRBV28; size: .
CDR3: CASSLRGSSTDTQYF; DNA: TGTGCCAGCAGCTTAAGGGGATCTAGCACAGATACGCAGTATTTT; D: .; J: TRBJ2-3; V: TRBV7-2; size: many
CDR3: CASTTGGEKLFF; DNA: TGTGCCAGCACCACGGGGGGTGAAAAACTGTTTTTT; D: .; J: TRBJ1-4; V: TRBV12-3/TRBV12-4; size: .
CDR3: CASRGQNYGYTF; DNA: TGTGCCAGCAGGGGACAGAACTATGGCTACACCTTC; D: TRBD1; J: TRBJ1-2; V: TRBV6-5; size: .
CDR3: CASSVQDNYGYTF; DNA: TGTGCCAGCAGCGTACAGGATAACTATGGCTACACCTTC; D: .; J: TRBJ1-2; V: TRBV7-2; size: few
CDR3: CSVETGQGSYGYTF; DNA: TGCAGCGTTGAAACGGGCCAGGGGTCCTATGGCTACACCTTC; D: .; J: TRBJ1-2; V: TRBV29-1; size: .
CDR3: CASSQVGRGGTDTQYF; DNA: TGCGCCAGCAGCCAAGTTGGGCGGGGGGGCACAGATACGCAGTATTTT; D: TRBD2; J: TRBJ2-3; V: TRBV4-1; size: .
CDR3: CASRVTRLKETQYF; DNA: TGTGCCAGCAGGGTTACTAGACTGAAAGAGACCCAGTACTTC; D: .; J: TRBJ2-5; V: TRBV12-3/TRBV12-4; size: few
CDR3: CASSVGLAVTYEQYF; DNA: TGTGCCAGCAGCGTAGGACTAGCGGTTACCTACGAGCAGTACTTC; D: TRBD2; J: TRBJ2-7; V: TRBV9; size: few
CDR3: CASSEVLRPNEKLFF; DNA: TGTGCCAGCAGTGAAGTCCTACGCCCCAATGAAAAACTGTTTTTT; D: .; J: TRBJ1-4; V: TRBV6-1; size: .
CDR3: CASSSGGNEKLFF; DNA: TGTGCCAGCAGTTCGGGTGGTAATGAAAAACTGTTTTTT; D: .; J: TRBJ1-4; V: TRBV28; size: few
CDR3: CASSATATYEQYF; DNA: TGTGCCAGCAGTGCGACGGCGACCTACGAGCAGTACTTC; D: .; J: TRBJ2-7; V: TRBV6-1; size: .
CDR3: CASSGSGVEQFF; DNA: TGTGCCAGCAGCGGATCCGGGGTTGAGCAGTTCTTC; D: .; J: TRBJ2-1; V: TRBV7-2; size: .
CDR3: CSVEGYNEQFF; DNA: TGCAGCGTTGAGGGGTACAATGAGCAGTTCTTC; D: .; J: TRBJ2-1; V: TRBV29-1; size: .
CDR3: CSARTSGGGYIQYF; DNA: TGCAGTGCTAGAACTAGCGGGGGTGGATACATTCAGTACTTC; D: TRBD2; J: TRBJ2-4; V: TRBV20-1; size: many
CDR3: CASSPRGEFGYNEQYF; DNA: TGCGCCAGCAGTCCTAGGGGGGAATTCGGGTACAATGAGCAGTACTTC; D: .; J: TRBJ2-7; V: TRBV4-1; size: .
CDR3: CASTRTPAPYEQYF; DNA: TGTGCCAGCACCAGGACACCGGCACCCTACGAGCAGTACTTC; D: .; J: TRBJ2-7; V: TRBV2; size: .
CDR3: CASSLGLTTRTGGSTEAFF; DNA: TGTGCCAGCAGCTTAGGGCTGACCACTCGGACAGGTGGGTCCACTGAAGCTTTCTTT; D: TRBD1; J: TRBJ1-1; V: TRBV7-9; size: few
CDR3: CASSPGTTWVTEAFF; DNA: TGTGCCAGCAGCCCGGGGACAACCTGGGTCACTGAAGCTTTCTTT; D: .; J: TRBJ1-1; V: TRBV7-8; size: few
CDR3: CASSRRGDGFTDTQYF; DNA: TGTGCCAGCAGCCGACGCGGGGATGGGTTTACAGATACGCAGTATTTT; D: .; J: TRBJ2-3; V: TRBV3-1; size: .
CDR3: CASSSGTSPINEQFF; DNA: TGTGCCAGCAGCTCCGGGACTAGCCCCATCAATGAGCAGTTCTTC; D: TRBD2; J: TRBJ2-1; V: TRBV7-2; size: .
CDR3: CASSWSGSNYGYTF; DNA: TGTGCCAGCAGTTGGTCCGGGTCGAACTATGGCTACACCTTC; D: .; J: TRBJ1-2; V: TRBV12-3/TRBV12-4; size: .
CDR3: CASSYTLAGANVLTF; DNA: TGTGCCAGCAGCTACACCCTGGCAGGGGCCAACGTCCTGACTTTC; D: .; J: TRBJ2-6; V: TRBV12-3/TRBV12-4; size: .
CDR3: CASSRRIGGYEQYF; DNA: TGTGCCAGCAGCCGTAGAATTGGCGGGTACGAGCAGTACTTC; D: .; J: TRBJ2-7; V: TRBV14; size: .
CDR3: CSARGLAGGEETQYF; DNA: TGCAGTGCTAGGGGACTAGCGGGGGGCGAAGAGACCCAGTACTTC; D: TRBD2; J: TRBJ2-5; V: TRBV20-1; size: .
CDR3: CASSLAGADYEQYF; DNA: TGTGCCAGCAGCTTAGCCGGCGCGGACTACGAGCAGTACTTC; D: .; J: TRBJ2-7; V: TRBV11-2; size: .
CDR3: CASSLQGEAFF; DNA: TGTGCCAGCAGCTTACAGGGGGAAGCTTTCTTT; D: .; J: TRBJ1-1; V: TRBV7-8; size: .
CDR3: CASSRNYNEQFF; DNA: TGTGCCAGCAGCCGGAACTACAATGAGCAGTTCTTC; D: .; J: TRBJ2-1; V: TRBV7-8; size: .
CDR3: CASSEQGDTDTQYF; DNA: TGTGCCAGCAGTGAACAGGGGGACACAGATACGCAGTATTTT; D: TRBD1; J: TRBJ2-3; V: TRBV6-1; size: .
CDR3: CASSQEFGGSYGYTF; DNA: TGCGCCAGCAGCCAAGAATTTGGGGGTAGCTATGGCTACACCTTC; D: .; J: TRBJ1-2; V: TRBV4-1; size: .
CDR3: CSANTWGLADEQFF; DNA: TGCAGTGCTAATACATGGGGACTAGCGGATGAGCAGTTCTTC; D: TRBD2; J: TRBJ2-1; V: TRBV20-1; size: .
CDR3: CASRRPPGQNYGYTF; DNA: TGTGCCAGCAGGCGACCCCCGGGACAGAACTATGGCTACACCTTC; D: TRBD1; J: TRBJ1-2; V: TRBV28; size: few
CDR3: CSARDGGSLNYGYTF; DNA: TGCAGTGCTAGAGATGGGGGGTCGCTTAACTATGGCTACACCTTC; D: .; J: TRBJ1-2; V: TRBV20-1; size: few
CDR3: CASSPSGQGASNYGYTF; DNA: TGTGCCAGCAGCCCTTCTGGACAGGGGGCCTCTAACTATGGCTACACCTTC; D: TRBD1; J: TRBJ1-2; V: TRBV12-3/TRBV12-4; size: many
CDR3: CASSEQETYGYTF; DNA: TGTGCCAGCAGTGAGCAGGAGACCTATGGCTACACCTTC; D: .; J: TRBJ1-2; V: TRBV2; size: many
CDR3: CSVESGQGNYGYTF; DNA: TGCAGCGTTGAAAGTGGACAGGGGAACTATGGCTACACCTTC; D: TRBD1; J: TRBJ1-2; V: TRBV29-1; size: .
CDR3: CASSSPGQGSSPLHF; DNA: TGTGCCAGCAGCTCGCCGGGACAGGGATCATCACCCCTCCACTTT; D: TRBD1; J: TRBJ1-6; V: TRBV28; size: once
CDR3: CSAYSGTQETQYF; DNA: TGCAGTGCGTATAGCGGTACTCAAGAGACCCAGTACTTC; D: .; J: TRBJ2-5; V: TRBV20-1; size: few
CDR3: CASSRPQGGLGNEQFF; DNA: TGTGCCAGCAGTCGACCCCAAGGAGGGCTCGGCAATGAGCAGTTCTTC; D: .; J: TRBJ2-1; V: TRBV27; size: .